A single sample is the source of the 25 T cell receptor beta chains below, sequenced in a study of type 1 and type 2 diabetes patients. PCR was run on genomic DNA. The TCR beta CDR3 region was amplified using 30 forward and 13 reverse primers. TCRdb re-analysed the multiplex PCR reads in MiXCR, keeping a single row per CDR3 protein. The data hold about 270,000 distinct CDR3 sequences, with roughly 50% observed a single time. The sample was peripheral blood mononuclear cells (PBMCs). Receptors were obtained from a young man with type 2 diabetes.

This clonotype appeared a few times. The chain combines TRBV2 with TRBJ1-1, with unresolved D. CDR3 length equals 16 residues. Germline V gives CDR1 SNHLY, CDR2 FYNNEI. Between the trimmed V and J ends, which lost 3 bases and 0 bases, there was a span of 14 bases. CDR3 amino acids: CASSDSADPMNTEAFF. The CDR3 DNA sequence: TGTGCCAGCAGTGACTCGGCGGACCCCATGAACACTGAAGCTTTCTTT. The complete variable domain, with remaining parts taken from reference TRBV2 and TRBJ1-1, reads EPEVTQTPSHQVTQMGQEVILRCVPISNHLYFYWYRQILGQKVEFLVSFYNNEISEKSEIFDDQFSVERPDGSNFTLKIRSTKLEDSAMYFCASSDSADPMNTEAFFGQGTRLTVV.

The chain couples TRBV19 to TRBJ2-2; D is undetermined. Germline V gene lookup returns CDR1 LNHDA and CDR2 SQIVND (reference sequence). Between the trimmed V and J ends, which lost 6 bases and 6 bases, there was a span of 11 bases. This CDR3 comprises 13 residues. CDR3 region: CASRVRWAGELFF. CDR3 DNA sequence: TGTGCCAGTAGGGTCCGGTGGGCCGGGGAGCTGTTTTTT.

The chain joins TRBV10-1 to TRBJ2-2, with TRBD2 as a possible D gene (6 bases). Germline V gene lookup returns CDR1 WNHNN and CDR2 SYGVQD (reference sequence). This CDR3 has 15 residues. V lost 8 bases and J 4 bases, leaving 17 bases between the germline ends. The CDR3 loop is CASAMDRGGTGELFF. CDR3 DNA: TGCGCCAGCGCCATGGATAGGGGAGGCACCGGGGAGCTGTTTTTT.

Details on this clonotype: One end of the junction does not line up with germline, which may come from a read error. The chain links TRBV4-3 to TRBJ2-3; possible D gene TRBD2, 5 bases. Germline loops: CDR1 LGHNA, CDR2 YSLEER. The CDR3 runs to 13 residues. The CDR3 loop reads CASSQDGLDTRYF. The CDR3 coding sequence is TGCGCCAGCAGCCAAGATGGACTGGATACGCGGTATTTT.

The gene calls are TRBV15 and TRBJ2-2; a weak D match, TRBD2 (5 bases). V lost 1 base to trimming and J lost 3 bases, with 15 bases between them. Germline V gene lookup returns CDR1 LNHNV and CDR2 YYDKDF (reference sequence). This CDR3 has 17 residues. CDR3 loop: CATSRGSGYGDTGELFF. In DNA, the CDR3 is TGTGCCACCAGCAGAGGATCCGGTTACGGGGACACCGGGGAGCTGTTTTTT.

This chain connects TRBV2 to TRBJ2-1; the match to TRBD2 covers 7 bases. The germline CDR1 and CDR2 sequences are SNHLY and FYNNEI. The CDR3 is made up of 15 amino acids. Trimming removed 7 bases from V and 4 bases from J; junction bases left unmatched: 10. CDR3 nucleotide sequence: TGTGCCAGCATCTCTCGGGCTAGCGGATACAATGAGCAGTTCTTC. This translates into CASISRASGYNEQFF.

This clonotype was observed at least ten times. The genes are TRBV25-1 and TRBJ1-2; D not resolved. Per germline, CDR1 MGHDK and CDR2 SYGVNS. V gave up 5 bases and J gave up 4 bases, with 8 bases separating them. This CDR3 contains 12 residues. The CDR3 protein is CASSRVGYGYTF. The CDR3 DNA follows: TGTGCCAGCAGTCGGGTCGGCTATGGCTACACCTTC.

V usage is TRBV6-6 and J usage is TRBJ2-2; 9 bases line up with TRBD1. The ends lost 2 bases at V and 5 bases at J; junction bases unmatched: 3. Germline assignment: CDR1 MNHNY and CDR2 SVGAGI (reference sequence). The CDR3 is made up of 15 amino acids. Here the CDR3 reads CASSYGQGWTGELFF. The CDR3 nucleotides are TGTGCCAGCAGTTACGGACAGGGGTGGACCGGGGAGCTGTTTTTT.

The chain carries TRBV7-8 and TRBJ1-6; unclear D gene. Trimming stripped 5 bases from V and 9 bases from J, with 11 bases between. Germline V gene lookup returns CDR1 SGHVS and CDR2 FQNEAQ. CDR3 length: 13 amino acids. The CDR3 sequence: CASSAQSSSPLHF. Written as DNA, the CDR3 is TGTGCCAGCAGCGCCCAGAGTAGTTCACCCCTCCACTTT. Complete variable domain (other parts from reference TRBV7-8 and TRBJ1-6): GAGVSQSPRYKVAKRGQDVALRCDPISGHVSLFWYQQALGQGPEFLTYFQNEAQLDKSGLPSDRFFAERPEGSVSTLKIQRTQQEDSAVYLCASSAQSSSPLHFGNGTRLTVT.

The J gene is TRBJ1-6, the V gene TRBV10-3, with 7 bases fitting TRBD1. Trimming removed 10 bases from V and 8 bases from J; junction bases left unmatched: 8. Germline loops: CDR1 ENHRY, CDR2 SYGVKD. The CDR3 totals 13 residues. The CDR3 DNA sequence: TGTGCCACAAAACGGGACAGTGATTCACCCCTCCACTTT. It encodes CATKRDSDSPLHF.

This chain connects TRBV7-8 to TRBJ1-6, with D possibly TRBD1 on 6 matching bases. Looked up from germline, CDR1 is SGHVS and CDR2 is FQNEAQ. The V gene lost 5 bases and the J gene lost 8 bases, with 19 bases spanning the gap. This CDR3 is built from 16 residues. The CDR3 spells CASSTLGGGAYSPLHF. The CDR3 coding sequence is TGTGCCAGCAGCACACTCGGTGGGGGGGCCTATTCACCCCTCCACTTT.

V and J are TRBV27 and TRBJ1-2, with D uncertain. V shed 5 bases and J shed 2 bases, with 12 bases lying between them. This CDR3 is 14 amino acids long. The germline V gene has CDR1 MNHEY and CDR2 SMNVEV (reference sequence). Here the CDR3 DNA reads TGTGCCAGCAGTGAAGATCGCAGCAACTATGGCTACACCTTC. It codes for CASSEDRSNYGYTF.

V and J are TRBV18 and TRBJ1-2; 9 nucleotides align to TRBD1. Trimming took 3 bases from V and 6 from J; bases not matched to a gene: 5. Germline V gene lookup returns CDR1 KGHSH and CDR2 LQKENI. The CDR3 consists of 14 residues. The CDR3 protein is CASSPRTGADGYTF. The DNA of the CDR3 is TGTGCCAGCTCACCCCGGACAGGGGCGGATGGCTACACCTTC. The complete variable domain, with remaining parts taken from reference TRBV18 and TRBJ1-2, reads NAGVMQNPRHLVRRRGQEARLRCSPMKGHSHVYWYRQLPEEGLKFMVYLQKENIIDESGMPKERFSAEFPKEGPSILRIQQVVRGDSAAYFCASSPRTGADGYTFGSGTRLTVV.

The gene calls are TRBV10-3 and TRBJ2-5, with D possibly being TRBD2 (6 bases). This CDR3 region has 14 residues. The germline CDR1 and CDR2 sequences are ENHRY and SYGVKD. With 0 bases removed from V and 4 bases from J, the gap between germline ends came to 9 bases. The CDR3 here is CAISESNGGETQYF. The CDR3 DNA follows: TGTGCCATCAGTGAGTCGAACGGGGGAGAGACCCAGTACTTC.

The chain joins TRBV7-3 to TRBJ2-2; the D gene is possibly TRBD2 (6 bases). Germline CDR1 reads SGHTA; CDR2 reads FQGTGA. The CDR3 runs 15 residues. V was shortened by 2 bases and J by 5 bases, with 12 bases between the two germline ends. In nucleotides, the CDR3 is TGTGCCAGCAGCTTATTTGGCGGGGCTACCGGGGAGCTGTTTTTT. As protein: CASSLFGGATGELFF.

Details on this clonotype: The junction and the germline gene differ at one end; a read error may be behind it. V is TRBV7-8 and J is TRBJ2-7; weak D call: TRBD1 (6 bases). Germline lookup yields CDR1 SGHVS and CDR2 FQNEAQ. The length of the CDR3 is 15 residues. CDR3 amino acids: CASSQDRTVPYEQYF. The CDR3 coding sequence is TGCGCCAGCAGCCAAGACAGGACAGTGCCCTACGAGCAGTACTTC.

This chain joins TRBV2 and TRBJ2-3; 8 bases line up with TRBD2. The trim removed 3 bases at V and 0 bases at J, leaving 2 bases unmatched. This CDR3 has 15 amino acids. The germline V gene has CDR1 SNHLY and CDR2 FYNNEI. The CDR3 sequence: CASSDASGSTDTQYF. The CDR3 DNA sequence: TGTGCCAGCAGTGATGCTAGCGGGAGCACAGATACGCAGTATTTT.

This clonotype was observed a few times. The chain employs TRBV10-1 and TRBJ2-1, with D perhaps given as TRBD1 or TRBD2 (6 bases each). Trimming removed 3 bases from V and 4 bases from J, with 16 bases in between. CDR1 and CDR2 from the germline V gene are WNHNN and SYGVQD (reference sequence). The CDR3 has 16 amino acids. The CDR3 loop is CASSDHQGGPYNEQFF. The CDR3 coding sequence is TGCGCCAGCAGTGATCATCAAGGGGGGCCGTACAATGAGCAGTTCTTC.

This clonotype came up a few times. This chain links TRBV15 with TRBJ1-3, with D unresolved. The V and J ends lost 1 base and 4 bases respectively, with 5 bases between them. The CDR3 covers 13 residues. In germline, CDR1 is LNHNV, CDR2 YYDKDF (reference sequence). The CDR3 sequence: CATSRVGGNTIYF. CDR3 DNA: TGTGCCACCAGCAGAGTCGGGGGAAACACCATATATTTT.

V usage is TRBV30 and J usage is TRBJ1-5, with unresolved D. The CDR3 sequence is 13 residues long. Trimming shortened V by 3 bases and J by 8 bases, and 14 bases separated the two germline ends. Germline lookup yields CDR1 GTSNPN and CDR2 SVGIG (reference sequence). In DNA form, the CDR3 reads TGTGCCTGGAGCCCTAATACGCATGAGCCCCAGCATTTT. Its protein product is CAWSPNTHEPQHF.

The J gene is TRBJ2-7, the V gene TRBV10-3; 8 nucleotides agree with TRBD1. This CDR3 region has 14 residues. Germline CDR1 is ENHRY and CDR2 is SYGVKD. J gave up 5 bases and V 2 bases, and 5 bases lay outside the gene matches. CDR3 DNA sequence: TGTGCCATCAGTGAGAGGCAGGGGGCGAACGAGCAGTACTTC. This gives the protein CAISERQGANEQYF.

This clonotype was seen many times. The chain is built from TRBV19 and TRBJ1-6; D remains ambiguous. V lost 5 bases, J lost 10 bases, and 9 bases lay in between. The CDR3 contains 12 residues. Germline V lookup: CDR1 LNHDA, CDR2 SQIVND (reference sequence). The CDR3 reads CASSFITSPLHF. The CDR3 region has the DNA TGTGCCAGTAGTTTCATAACATCACCCCTCCACTTT.

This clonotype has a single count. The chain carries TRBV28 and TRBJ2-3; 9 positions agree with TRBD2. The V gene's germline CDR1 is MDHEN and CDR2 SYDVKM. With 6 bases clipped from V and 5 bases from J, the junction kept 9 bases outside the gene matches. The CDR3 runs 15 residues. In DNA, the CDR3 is TGTGCCAGCAGCAATAGCGGGAGTTCCAAAGATACGCAGTATTTT. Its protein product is CASSNSGSSKDTQYF.

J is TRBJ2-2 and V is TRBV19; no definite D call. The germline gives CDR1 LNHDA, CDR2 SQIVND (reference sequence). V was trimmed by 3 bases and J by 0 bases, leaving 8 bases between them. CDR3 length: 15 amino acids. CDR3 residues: CASSMSGTNTGELFF. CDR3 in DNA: TGTGCCAGTAGTATGTCAGGAACGAACACCGGGGAGCTGTTTTTT.

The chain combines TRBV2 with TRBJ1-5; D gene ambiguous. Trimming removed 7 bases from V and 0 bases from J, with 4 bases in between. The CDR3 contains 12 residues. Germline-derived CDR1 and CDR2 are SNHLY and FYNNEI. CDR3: CASKDSNQPQHF. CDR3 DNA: TGTGCCAGCAAGGATAGCAATCAGCCCCAGCATTTT.